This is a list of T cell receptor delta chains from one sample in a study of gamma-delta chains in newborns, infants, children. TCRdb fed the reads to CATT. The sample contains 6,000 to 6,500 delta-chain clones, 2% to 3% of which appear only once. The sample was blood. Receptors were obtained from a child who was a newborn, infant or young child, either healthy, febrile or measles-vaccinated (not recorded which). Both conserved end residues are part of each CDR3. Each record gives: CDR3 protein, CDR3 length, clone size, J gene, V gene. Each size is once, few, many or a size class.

CDR3: CACDTVLGDTPSCDTRQMFF
length: 20
size: few
J: TRDJ3
V: TRDV2